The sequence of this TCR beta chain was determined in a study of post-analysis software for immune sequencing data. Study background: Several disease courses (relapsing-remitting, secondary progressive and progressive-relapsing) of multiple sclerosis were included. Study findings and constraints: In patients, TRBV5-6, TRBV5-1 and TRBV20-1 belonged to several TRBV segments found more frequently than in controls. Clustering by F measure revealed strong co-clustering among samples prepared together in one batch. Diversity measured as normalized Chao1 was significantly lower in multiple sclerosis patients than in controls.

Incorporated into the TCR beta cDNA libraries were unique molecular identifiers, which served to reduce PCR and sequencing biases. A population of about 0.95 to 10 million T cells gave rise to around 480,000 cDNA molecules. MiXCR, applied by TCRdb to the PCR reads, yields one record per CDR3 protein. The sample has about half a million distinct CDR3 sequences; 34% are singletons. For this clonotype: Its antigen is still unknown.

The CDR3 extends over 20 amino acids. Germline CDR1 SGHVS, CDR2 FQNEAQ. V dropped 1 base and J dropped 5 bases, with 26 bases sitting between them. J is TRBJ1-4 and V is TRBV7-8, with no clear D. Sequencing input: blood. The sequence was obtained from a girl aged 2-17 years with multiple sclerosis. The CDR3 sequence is CASSLGLGIGPKRLNEKLFF. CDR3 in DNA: TGTGCCAGCAGCTTAGGCCTGGGAATCGGTCCAAAACGTTTAAATGAAAAACTGTTTTTT.